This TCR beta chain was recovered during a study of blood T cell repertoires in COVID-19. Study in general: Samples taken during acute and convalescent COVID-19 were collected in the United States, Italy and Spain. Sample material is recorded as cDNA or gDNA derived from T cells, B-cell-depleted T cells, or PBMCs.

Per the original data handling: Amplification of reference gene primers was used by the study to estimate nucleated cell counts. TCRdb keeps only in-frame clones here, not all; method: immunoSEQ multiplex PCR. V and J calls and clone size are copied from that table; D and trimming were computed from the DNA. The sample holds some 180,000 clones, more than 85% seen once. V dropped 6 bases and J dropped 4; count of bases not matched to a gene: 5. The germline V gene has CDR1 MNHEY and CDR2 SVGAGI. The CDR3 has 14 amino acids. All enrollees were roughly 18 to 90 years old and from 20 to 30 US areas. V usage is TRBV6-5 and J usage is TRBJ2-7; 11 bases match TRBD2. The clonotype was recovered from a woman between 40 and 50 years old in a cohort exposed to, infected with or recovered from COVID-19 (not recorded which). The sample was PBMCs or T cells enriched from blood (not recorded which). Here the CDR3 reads CASSAGTSGYEQYF. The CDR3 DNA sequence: TGTGCCAGCAGCGCCGGGACTAGCGGTTACGAGCAGTACTTC.